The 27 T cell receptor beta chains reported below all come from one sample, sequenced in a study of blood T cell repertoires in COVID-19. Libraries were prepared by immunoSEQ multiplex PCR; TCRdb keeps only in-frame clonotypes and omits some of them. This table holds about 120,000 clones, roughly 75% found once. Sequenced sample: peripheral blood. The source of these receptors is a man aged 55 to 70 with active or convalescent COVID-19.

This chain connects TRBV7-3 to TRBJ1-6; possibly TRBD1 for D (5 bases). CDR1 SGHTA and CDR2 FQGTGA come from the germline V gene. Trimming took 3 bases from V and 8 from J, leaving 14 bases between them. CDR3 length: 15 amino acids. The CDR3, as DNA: TGTGCCAGCAGCTTGGAGGGGAGACCCGATTCACCCCTCCACTTT. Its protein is CASSLEGRPDSPLHF.

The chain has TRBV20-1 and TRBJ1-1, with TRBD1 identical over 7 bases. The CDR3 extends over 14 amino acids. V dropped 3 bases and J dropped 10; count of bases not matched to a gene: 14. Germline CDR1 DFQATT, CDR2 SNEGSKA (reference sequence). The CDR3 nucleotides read TGCAGTGCTAGTGGGGACAGCGAAAACCCCGCAGCTTTCTTT. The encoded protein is CSASGDSENPAAFF.

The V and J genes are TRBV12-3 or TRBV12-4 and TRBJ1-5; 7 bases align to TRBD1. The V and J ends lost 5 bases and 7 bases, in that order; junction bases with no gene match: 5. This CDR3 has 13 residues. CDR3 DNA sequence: TGTGCCAGCAGTGCCGCGACAGGGCAGCCCCAGCATTTT. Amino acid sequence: CASSAATGQPQHF.

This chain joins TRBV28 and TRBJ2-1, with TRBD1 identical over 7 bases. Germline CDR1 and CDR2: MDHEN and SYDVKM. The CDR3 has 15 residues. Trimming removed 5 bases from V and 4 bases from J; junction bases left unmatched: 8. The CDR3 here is CASSLPRGNYNEQFF. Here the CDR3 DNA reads TGTGCCAGCAGTCTCCCCAGGGGGAATTACAATGAGCAGTTCTTC.

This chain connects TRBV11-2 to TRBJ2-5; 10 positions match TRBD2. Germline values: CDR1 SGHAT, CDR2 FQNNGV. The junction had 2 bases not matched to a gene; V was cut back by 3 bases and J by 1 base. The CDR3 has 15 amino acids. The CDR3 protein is CASSFGTSAQETQYF. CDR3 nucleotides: TGTGCCAGCAGCTTCGGGACTAGCGCCCAAGAGACCCAGTACTTC.

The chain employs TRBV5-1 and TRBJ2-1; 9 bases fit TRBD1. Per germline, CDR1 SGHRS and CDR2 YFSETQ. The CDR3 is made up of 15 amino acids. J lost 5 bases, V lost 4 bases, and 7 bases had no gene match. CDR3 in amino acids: CASSLDRGGNNEQFF. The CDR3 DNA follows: TGCGCCAGCAGCCTCGACAGGGGGGGAAACAATGAGCAGTTCTTC. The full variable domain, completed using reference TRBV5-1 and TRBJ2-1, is KAGVTQTPRYLIKTRGQQVTLSCSPISGHRSVSWYQQTPGQGLQFLFEYFSETQRNKGNFPGRFSGRQFSNSRSEMNVSTLELGDSALYLCASSLDRGGNNEQFFGPGTRLTVL.

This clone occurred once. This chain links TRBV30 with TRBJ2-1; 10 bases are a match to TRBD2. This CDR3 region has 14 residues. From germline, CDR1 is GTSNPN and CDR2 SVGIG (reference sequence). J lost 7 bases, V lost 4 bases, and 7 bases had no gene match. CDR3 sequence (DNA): TGTGCCTGGAATAGCGGGAGGCGGGGGAATGAGCAGTTCTTC. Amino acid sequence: CAWNSGRRGNEQFF. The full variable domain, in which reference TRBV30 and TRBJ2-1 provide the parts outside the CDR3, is SQTIHQWPATLVQPVGSPLSLECTVEGTSNPNLYWYRQAAGRGLQLLFYSVGIGQISSEVPQNLSASRPQDRQFILSSKKLLLSDSGFYLCAWNSGRRGNEQFFGPGTRLTVL.

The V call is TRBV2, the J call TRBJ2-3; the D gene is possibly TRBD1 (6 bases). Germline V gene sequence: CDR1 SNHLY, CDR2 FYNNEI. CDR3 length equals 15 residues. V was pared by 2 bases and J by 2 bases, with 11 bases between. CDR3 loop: CASSETGLPTDTQYF. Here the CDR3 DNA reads TGTGCCAGCAGTGAAACAGGGCTACCCACAGATACGCAGTATTTT.

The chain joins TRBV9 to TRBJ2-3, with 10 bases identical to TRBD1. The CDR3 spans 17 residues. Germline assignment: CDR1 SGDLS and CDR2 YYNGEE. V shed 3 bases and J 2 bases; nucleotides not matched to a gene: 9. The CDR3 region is CASSASPGTGDTDTQYF. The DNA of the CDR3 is TGTGCCAGCAGCGCATCACCAGGGACAGGGGACACAGATACGCAGTATTTT. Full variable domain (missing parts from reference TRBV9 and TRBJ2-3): DSGVTQTPKHLITATGQRVTLRCSPRSGDLSVYWYQQSLDQGLQFLIQYYNGEERAKGNILERFSAQQFPDLHSELNLSSLELGDSALYFCASSASPGTGDTDTQYFGPGTRLTVL.

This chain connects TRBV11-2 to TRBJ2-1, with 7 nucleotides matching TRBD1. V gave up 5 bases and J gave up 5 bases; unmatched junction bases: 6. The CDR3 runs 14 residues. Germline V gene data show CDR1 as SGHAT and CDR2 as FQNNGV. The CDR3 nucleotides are TGTGCCAGCAGCCCGACCGGGACAGACAATGAGCAGTTCTTC. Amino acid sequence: CASSPTGTDNEQFF. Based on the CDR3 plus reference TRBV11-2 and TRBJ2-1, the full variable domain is EAGVAQSPRYKIIEKRQSVAFWCNPISGHATLYWYQQILGQGPKLLIQFQNNGVVDDSQLPKDRFSAERLKGVDSTLKIQPAKLEDSAVYLCASSPTGTDNEQFFGPGTRLTVL.

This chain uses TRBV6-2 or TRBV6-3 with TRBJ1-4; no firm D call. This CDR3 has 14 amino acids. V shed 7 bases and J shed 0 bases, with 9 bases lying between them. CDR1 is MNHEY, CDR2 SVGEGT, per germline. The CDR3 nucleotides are TGTGCCAGCACCCCGTCGGCAACTAATGAAAAACTGTTTTTT. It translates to CASTPSATNEKLFF.

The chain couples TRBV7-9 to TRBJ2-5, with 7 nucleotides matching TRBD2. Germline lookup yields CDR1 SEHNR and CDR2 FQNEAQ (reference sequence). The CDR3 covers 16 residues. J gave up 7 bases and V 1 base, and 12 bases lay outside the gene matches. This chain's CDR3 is CASSLEGSGPTVTQYF. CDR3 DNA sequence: TGTGCCAGCAGCTTAGAGGGTAGCGGGCCTACGGTGACCCAGTACTTC.

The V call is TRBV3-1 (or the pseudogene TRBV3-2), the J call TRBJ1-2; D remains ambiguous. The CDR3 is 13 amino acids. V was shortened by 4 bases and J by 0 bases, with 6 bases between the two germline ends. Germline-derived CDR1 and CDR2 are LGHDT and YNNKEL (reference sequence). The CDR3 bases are TGTGCCAGCAGCCGTACTTCTAACTATGGCTACACCTTC. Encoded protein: CASSRTSNYGYTF.

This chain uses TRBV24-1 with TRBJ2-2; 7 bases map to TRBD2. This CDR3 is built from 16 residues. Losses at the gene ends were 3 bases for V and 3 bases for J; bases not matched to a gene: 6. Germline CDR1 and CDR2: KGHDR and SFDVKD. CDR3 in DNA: TGTGCCACCAGTGATATTTTAGCGGGTCACACCGGGGAGCTGTTTTTT. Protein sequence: CATSDILAGHTGELFF.

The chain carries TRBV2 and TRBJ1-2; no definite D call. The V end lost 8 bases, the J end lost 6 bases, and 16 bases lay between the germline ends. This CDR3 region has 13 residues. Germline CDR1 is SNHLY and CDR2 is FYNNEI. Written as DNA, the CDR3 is TGTGCCAGCCTTCTGTTCCAGGAGGATGGCTACACCTTC. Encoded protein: CASLLFQEDGYTF.

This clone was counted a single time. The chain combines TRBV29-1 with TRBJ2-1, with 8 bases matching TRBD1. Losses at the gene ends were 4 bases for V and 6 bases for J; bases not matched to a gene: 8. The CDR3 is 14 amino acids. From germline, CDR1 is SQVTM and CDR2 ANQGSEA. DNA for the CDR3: TGCAGCGTTGCCACAGGACAGGGCAGCAATGAGCAGTTCTTC. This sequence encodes CSVATGQGSNEQFF.

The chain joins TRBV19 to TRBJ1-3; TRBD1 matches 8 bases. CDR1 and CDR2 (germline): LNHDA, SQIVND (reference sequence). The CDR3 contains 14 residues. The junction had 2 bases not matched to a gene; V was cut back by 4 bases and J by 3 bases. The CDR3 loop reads CASSTGGDGNTIYF. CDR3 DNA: TGTGCCAGTAGTACAGGGGGCGATGGAAACACCATATATTTT.

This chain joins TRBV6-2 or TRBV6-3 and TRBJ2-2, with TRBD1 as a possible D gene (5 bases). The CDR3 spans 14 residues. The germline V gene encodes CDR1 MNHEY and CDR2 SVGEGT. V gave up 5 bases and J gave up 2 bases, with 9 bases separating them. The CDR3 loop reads CASSPRVNTGELFF. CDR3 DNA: TGTGCCAGCAGTCCCAGGGTTAACACCGGGGAGCTGTTTTTT.

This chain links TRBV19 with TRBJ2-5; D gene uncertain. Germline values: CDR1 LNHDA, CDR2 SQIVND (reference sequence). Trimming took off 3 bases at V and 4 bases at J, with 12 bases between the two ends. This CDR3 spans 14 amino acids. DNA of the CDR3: TGTGCCAGTAGTATCTTTCGGCGGATAGAGACCCAGTACTTC. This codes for CASSIFRRIETQYF.

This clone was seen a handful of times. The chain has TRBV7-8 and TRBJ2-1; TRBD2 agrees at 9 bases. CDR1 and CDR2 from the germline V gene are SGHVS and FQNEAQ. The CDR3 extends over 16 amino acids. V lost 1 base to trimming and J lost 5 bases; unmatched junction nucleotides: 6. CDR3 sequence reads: CASSLVAGGSHNEQFF. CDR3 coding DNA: TGTGCCAGCAGCTTAGTTGCGGGAGGGTCCCACAATGAGCAGTTCTTC.

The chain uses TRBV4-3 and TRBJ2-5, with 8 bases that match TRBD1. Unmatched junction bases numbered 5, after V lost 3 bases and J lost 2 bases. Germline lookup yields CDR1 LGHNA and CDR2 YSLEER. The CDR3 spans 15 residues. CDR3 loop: CASSQSTGAQETQYF. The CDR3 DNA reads TGCGCCAGCAGCCAGTCGACAGGGGCTCAAGAGACCCAGTACTTC.

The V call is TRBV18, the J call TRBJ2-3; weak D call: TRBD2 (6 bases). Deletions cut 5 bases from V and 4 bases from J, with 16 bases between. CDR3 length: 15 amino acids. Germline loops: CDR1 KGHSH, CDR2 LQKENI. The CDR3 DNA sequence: TGTGCCAGCTCATCTACTAGCCCTTCCTCAGATACGCAGTATTTT. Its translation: CASSSTSPSSDTQYF.

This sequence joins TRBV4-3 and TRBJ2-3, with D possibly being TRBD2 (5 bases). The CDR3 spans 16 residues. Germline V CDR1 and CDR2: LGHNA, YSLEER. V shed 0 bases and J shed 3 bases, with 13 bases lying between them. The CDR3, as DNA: TGCGCCAGCAGCCAAGATGCGGGCTTGGGGACAGATACGCAGTATTTT. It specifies CASSQDAGLGTDTQYF.

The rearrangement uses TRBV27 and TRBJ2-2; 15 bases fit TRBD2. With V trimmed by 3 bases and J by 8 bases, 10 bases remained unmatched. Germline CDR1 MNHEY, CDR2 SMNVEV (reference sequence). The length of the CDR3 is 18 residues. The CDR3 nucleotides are TGTGCCAGCAGTTTTCGGGGACTAGCGGGAGGTTCGTCAGGGGAGCTGTTTTTT. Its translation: CASSFRGLAGGSSGELFF.

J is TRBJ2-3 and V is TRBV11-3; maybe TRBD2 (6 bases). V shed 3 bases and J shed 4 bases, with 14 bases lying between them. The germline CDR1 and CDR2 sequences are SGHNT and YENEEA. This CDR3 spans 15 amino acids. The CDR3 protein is CASSFDGRGSDTQYF. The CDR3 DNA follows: TGTGCCAGCAGCTTTGACGGACGGGGGTCAGATACGCAGTATTTT.

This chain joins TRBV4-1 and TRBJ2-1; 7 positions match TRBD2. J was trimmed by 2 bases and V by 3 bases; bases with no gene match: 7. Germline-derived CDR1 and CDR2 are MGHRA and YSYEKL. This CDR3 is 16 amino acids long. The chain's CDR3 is CASSHITSGAYNEQFF. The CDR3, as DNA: TGCGCCAGCAGCCACATTACAAGCGGGGCCTACAATGAGCAGTTCTTC.

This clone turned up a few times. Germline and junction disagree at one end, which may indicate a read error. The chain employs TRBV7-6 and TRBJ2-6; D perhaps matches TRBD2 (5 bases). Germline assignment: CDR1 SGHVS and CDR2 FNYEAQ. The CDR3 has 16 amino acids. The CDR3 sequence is CASSLAPSSGANVLTF. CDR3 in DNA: TGTGCCAGCAGCCTAGCCCCGAGCTCTGGGGCCAACGTCCTGACTTTC.